This entry lists 20 T cell receptor beta chains sequenced from one sample in a study of blood T cell repertoires in COVID-19. Data came from immunoSEQ multiplex PCR; TCRdb stores just in-frame clones and leaves some out. The sample has a few hundred thousand clones, 81% seen once; the top ten hold roughly 1.1%. The sample comprised peripheral blood. The receptors originated from a human donor with acute or convalescent COVID-19. The donor label of this sample is uncertain.

This clone was found a few times. J is TRBJ1-1 and V is TRBV10-3; no definite D call. Germline assignment: CDR1 ENHRY and CDR2 SYGVKD. This CDR3 is built from 13 residues. The V end was cut by 2 bases, the J end by 1 base, with 5 bases between. In nucleotides, the CDR3 is TGTGCCATCAGTGAGAGCTGGAACACTGAAGCTTTCTTT. Protein product: CAISESWNTEAFF.

The CDR3 reads CASSQGLALNEQFF. As DNA, the CDR3 is TGTGCCAGCAGCCAAGGACTAGCGTTAAATGAGCAGTTCTTC. The genes are TRBV4-2 and TRBJ2-1, with TRBD2 matching over 8 bases. Germline V lookup: CDR1 LGHNA, CDR2 YNFKEQ. The CDR3 length is 14 residues. J lost 7 bases, V lost 1 base, and 3 bases had no gene match.

This chain joins TRBV2 and TRBJ1-5, with D possibly being TRBD1 (5 bases). Trimming cost V 4 bases and J 5 bases, with 6 bases left between them. CDR1 is SNHLY, CDR2 FYNNEI, per germline. CDR3 length: 12 residues. The chain's CDR3 is CASSGGDQPQHF. The CDR3 nucleotides read TGTGCCAGCAGTGGGGGGGATCAGCCCCAGCATTTT.

The chain couples TRBV9 to TRBJ1-2, with 10 bases aligning to TRBD1. The CDR3 is 14 amino acids. Germline V CDR1 and CDR2: SGDLS, YYNGEE. V was clipped by 5 bases and J by 5 bases; unmatched bases: 6. The CDR3 sequence: CASRYPGQGYGYTF. The DNA of the CDR3 is TGTGCCAGCAGATATCCGGGACAGGGGTATGGCTACACCTTC.

This sequence joins TRBV5-1 and TRBJ2-3, with D maybe TRBD2 (6 bases). This CDR3 has 16 residues. Trimming took 4 bases from V and 0 from J, leaving 15 bases between them. Germline CDR1 SGHRS, CDR2 YFSETQ. CDR3 residues: CASSPGDRRSTDTQYF. The CDR3 bases are TGCGCCAGCAGCCCGGGGGACCGTCGGAGCACAGATACGCAGTATTTT.

V and J are TRBV29-1 and TRBJ1-1; tentatively, D is TRBD1 (5 bases). V lost 5 bases to trimming and J lost 4 bases, with 11 bases between them. The CDR3 runs 12 residues. CDR1 and CDR2 (germline): SQVTM, ANQGSEA. CDR3 bases: TGCAGCGTTTCCAGGGCCCCCACTGAAGCTTTCTTT. Translation gives CSVSRAPTEAFF.

V gene TRBV18 combines with J gene TRBJ2-3; 9 bases map to TRBD1. The junction had 4 bases not matched to a gene; V was cut back by 1 base and J by 8 bases. Germline values: CDR1 KGHSH, CDR2 LQKENI. The CDR3 length is 14 residues. CDR3 amino acids: CASSPQDRGSTQYF. The CDR3 DNA follows: TGTGCCAGCTCACCACAGGACAGGGGATCTACGCAGTATTTT.

The chain couples TRBV30 to TRBJ2-3; 9 bases fit TRBD1. With 5 bases clipped from V and 1 base from J, the junction kept 4 bases outside the gene matches. Germline loops: CDR1 GTSNPN, CDR2 SVGIG (reference sequence). The CDR3 consists of 14 residues. For the CDR3, the DNA is TGTGCCTGGGGACAGGGGTCAGGCACAGATACGCAGTATTTT. Protein: CAWGQGSGTDTQYF.

This clone was observed a single time. The chain employs TRBV6-5 and TRBJ1-1; no reliable D call. The CDR3 length is 14 residues. Germline-derived CDR1 and CDR2 are MNHEY and SVGAGI. V lost 3 bases and J 9 bases, leaving 17 bases between the germline ends. The DNA for the CDR3 is TGTGCCAGCAGTTATGGCAGCAAAAGAGGGCAAGCTTTCTTT. Its translation is CASSYGSKRGQAFF.

The chain uses TRBV11-2 and TRBJ2-7, with D possibly TRBD1 on 6 matching bases. CDR3 length: 12 amino acids. Per germline, CDR1 SGHAT and CDR2 FQNNGV. The germline V and J ends were trimmed by 5 bases and 5 bases, with 10 bases remaining between them. DNA for the CDR3: TGTGCCAGCAGCCCAAACAGGGACGAGCAGTACTTC. It specifies CASSPNRDEQYF. The variable domain in full, completed from reference TRBV11-2 and TRBJ2-7, reads EAGVAQSPRYKIIEKRQSVAFWCNPISGHATLYWYQQILGQGPKLLIQFQNNGVVDDSQLPKDRFSAERLKGVDSTLKIQPAKLEDSAVYLCASSPNRDEQYFGPGTRLTVT.

This chain joins TRBV28 and TRBJ2-7, with a tentative D call TRBD1 (6 bases). Germline CDR1 and CDR2: MDHEN and SYDVKM. The CDR3 has 12 amino acids. Trimming pared 6 bases from V and 3 bases from J, leaving 9 bases between. The chain's CDR3 is CASSRQVYEQYF. The CDR3 DNA reads as TGTGCCAGCAGCCGACAGGTCTACGAGCAGTACTTC. The whole variable domain, remainder taken from reference TRBV28 and TRBJ2-7, is DVKVTQSSRYLVKRTGEKVFLECVQDMDHENMFWYRQDPGLGLRLIYFSYDVKMKEKGDIPEGYSVSREKKERFSLILESASTNQTSMYLCASSRQVYEQYFGPGTRLTVT.

The chain carries TRBV19 and TRBJ2-7, with D perhaps TRBD2 (5 bases). There are 14 residues in the CDR3. Trimming cost V 2 bases and J 4 bases, with 12 bases left between them. The V gene's germline CDR1 is LNHDA and CDR2 SQIVND (reference sequence). CDR3: CASSIPGSGYEQYF. Here the CDR3 DNA reads TGTGCCAGTAGTATACCCGGGTCGGGATACGAGCAGTACTTC.

The chain combines TRBV3-1 (or the pseudogene TRBV3-2) with TRBJ1-2; perhaps TRBD1 as D (5 bases). Germline V gene lookup returns CDR1 LGHDT and CDR2 YNNKEL (reference sequence). The V and J ends lost 4 bases and 8 bases respectively, with 23 bases between them. This CDR3 contains 16 residues. The chain's CDR3 is CASSRGELSPVMGYTF. The DNA of the CDR3 is TGTGCCAGCAGCCGGGGGGAACTCTCCCCGGTTATGGGCTACACCTTC.

This rearrangement joins TRBV19 to TRBJ2-1, with 7 bases matching TRBD2. V was clipped by 1 base and J by 7 bases; unmatched bases: 7. The CDR3 spans 15 residues. Looked up from germline, CDR1 is LNHDA and CDR2 is SQIVND (reference sequence). The CDR3 is CASSIGGRAWNEQFF. CDR3 in DNA: TGTGCCAGTAGTATAGGGGGGAGGGCCTGGAATGAGCAGTTCTTC.

This rearrangement joins TRBV2 to TRBJ2-5; TRBD2 is a possible D gene (6 bases). CDR1 and CDR2 (germline): SNHLY, FYNNEI. Between the trimmed V and J ends, which lost 5 bases and 5 bases, there was a span of 12 bases. The CDR3 is 13 residues long. In nucleotides, the CDR3 is TGTGCCAGCAGTCTTAGCGGAGTGGAGACCCAGTACTTC. It encodes CASSLSGVETQYF.

This chain uses TRBV2 with TRBJ2-5, with 7 positions matching TRBD1. CDR3 length equals 16 residues. Germline V gene lookup returns CDR1 SNHLY and CDR2 FYNNEI. The V segment lost 5 bases and the J segment 4 bases; nucleotides outside the gene matches: 13. CDR3 region: CASSWDSQHGGETQYF. CDR3 in DNA: TGTGCCAGCAGTTGGGACAGTCAACACGGAGGAGAGACCCAGTACTTC.

The rearrangement links TRBV3-1 (or the pseudogene TRBV3-2) to TRBJ1-6; no clear D. CDR1 and CDR2 (germline): LGHDT, YNNKEL (reference sequence). V was clipped by 8 bases and J by 8 bases, with 22 bases between them. This CDR3 region has 16 residues. Written as DNA, the CDR3 is TGTGCCAGCTCGGGAGGGATTGACGGCCGATATTCACCCCTCCACTTT. This translates into CASSGGIDGRYSPLHF.

The rearrangement uses TRBV6-5 and TRBJ2-7; D gene unclear. CDR3 length: 15 residues. V lost 10 bases and J lost 0, with 19 bases in between. Germline CDR1 reads MNHEY; CDR2 reads SVGAGI. CDR3 protein: CATRSGSTSSYEQYF. The CDR3 DNA reads as TGTGCCACTCGATCAGGTAGTACCTCCTCCTACGAGCAGTACTTC.

This clone showed up just a few times. The chain uses TRBV5-1 and TRBJ1-6; 7 bases align to TRBD1. V shed 5 bases, J shed 3 bases, and the junction held 5 bases outside the gene matches. The CDR3 contains 15 residues. Germline V gene lookup returns CDR1 SGHRS and CDR2 YFSETQ. The CDR3 region is CASRLTGNYNSPLHF. CDR3 DNA sequence: TGCGCCAGCAGACTGACAGGGAACTATAATTCACCCCTCCACTTT.

The chain is built from TRBV18 and TRBJ1-1; no definite D call. The CDR3 runs to 14 residues. Per the germline V gene, CDR1 is KGHSH and CDR2 is LQKENI. Trimming removed 3 bases from V and 1 base from J, with 9 bases in between. CDR3 sequence: CASSPQTENTEAFF. The CDR3 nucleotides are TGTGCCAGCTCACCGCAAACAGAGAACACTGAAGCTTTCTTT. The full variable domain, with the rest looked up from reference TRBV18 and TRBJ1-1, is NAGVMQNPRHLVRRRGQEARLRCSPMKGHSHVYWYRQLPEEGLKFMVYLQKENIIDESGMPKERFSAEFPKEGPSILRIQQVVRGDSAAYFCASSPQTENTEAFFGQGTRLTVV.